The rows below give T cell receptor beta chains drawn from one sample of a study of shared clonotypes between healthy human individuals. Some clones are missing from TCRdb's copy, which holds only in-frame ones; the method was immunoSEQ multiplex PCR. The data show some 2 million clones, with 85% to 95% seen just once and 0.13% held by the top ten. Sequenced material: naive CD4+ T cells sorted from blood. The receptors derive from a man between 18 and 35 years old in good health. The CDR3 runs from the conserved cysteine through the conserved F or W. The order of the fields is V gene, CDR3 protein.

v_call: TRBV11-2
cdr3_aa: CASSLVPGTVNSPLHF

v_call: TRBV5-6
cdr3_aa: CASSPRGTSNQPQHF

v_call: TRBV18
cdr3_aa: CASGQASTDTQYF

v_call: TRBV6-5
cdr3_aa: CASSYRVNYEQYF

v_call: TRBV11-2
cdr3_aa: CASSLDGLRVVAKNIQYF

v_call: TRBV30
cdr3_aa: CAWIHTEAFF

v_call: TRBV7-2
cdr3_aa: CASTTGHSEKLFF

v_call: TRBV4-2
cdr3_aa: CASSQEAQEKGGYTF

v_call: TRBV30
cdr3_aa: CAWSVGLGVTYEQYF

v_call: TRBV9
cdr3_aa: CASSVGWAGTGDGYTF

v_call: TRBV5-1
cdr3_aa: CASNQGGSLETQYF

v_call: TRBV7-9
cdr3_aa: CASSLTEETQYF

v_call: TRBV4-1
cdr3_aa: CASSRGTGARGTEAFF

v_call: TRBV5-6
cdr3_aa: CASSLGSGFYNEQFF

v_call: TRBV10-3
cdr3_aa: CAISPDRVTQPQHF

v_call: TRBV2
cdr3_aa: CASTRTAFDSGNTIYF

v_call: TRBV5-1
cdr3_aa: CASSPDGDQPQHF

v_call: TRBV29-1
cdr3_aa: CSIQTTTYEQYF